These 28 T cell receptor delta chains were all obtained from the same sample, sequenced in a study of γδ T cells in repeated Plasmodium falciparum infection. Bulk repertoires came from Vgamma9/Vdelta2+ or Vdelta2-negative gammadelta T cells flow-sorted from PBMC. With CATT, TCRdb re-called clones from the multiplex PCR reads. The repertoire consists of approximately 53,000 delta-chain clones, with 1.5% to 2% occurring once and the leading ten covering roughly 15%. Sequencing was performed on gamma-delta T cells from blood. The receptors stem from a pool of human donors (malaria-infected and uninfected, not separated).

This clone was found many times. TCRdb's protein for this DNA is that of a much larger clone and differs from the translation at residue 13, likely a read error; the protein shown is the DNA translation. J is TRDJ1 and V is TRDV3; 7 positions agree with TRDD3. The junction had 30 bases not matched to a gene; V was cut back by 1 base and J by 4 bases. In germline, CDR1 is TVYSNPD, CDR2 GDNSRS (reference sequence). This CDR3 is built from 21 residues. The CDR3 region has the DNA TGTGCCTTTATTGCCCGCCTATTCCTCGTTGGGGGACACATAATAAGCGATAAACTCATCTTT. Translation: CAFIARLFLVGGHIISDKLIF.

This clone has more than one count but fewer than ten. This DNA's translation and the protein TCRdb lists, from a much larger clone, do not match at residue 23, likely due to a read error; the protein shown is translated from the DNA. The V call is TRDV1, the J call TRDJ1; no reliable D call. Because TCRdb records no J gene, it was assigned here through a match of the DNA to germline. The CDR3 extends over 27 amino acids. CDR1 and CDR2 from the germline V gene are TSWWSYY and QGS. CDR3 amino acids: CALGEISIFFVRGQTWSGSRHTGKLIF. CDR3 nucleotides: TGTGCTCTTGGGGAAATATCGATCTTCTTCGTTCGTGGTCAGACCTGGTCCGGTTCGAGACACACCGGTAAACTCATCTTT.

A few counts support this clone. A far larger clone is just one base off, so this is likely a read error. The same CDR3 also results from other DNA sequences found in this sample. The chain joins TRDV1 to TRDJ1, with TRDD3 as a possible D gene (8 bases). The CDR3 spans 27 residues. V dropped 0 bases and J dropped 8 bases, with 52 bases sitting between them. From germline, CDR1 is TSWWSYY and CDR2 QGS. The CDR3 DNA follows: TGTGCTCTTGGGGAACTCCACCCTTTAAGGTTCCTACCTTACTGGGGGTCCCCTTCCTTTCACATCGGAAAACTCATCTTT. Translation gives CALGELHPLRFLPYWGSPSFHIGKLIF.

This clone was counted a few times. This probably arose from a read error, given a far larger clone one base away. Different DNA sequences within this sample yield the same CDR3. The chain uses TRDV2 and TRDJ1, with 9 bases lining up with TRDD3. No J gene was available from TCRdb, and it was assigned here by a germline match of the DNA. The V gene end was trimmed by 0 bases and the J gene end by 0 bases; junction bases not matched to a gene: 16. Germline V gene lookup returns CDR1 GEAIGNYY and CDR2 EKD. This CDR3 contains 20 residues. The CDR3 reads CACDTEDRLTGGLYTDKLIF. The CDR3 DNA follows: TGTGCCTGTGACACCGAAGACAGGTTGACTGGGGGACTGTACACCGATAAACTCATCTTT.

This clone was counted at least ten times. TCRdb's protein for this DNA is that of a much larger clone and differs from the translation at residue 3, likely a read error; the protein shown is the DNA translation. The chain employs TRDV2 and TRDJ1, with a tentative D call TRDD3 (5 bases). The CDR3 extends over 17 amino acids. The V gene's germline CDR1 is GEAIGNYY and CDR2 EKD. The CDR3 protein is CARDRVPGVGSPDKLIF. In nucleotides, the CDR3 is TGTGCCCGTGACCGGGTTCCCGGGGTGGGGTCCCCCGATAAACTCATCTTT.

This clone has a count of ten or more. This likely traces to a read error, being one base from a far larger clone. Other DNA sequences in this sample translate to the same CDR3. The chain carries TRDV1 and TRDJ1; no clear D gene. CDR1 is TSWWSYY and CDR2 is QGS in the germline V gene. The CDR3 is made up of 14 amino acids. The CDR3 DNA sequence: TGTGCTCTTGGGGAGATAGAGTACACCGACAAACTCATCTTT. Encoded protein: CALGEIEYTDKLIF.

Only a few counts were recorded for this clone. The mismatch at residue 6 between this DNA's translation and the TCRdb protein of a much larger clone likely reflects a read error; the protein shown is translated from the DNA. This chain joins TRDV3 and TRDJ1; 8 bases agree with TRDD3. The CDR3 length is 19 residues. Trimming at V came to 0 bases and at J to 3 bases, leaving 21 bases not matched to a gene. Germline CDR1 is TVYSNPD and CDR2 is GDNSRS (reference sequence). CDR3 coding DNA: TGTGCCTTTAGTACACTCCCGAAACTGGGGGCATGGGAAGCCGATAAACTCATCTTT. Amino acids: CAFSTLPKLGAWEADKLIF.

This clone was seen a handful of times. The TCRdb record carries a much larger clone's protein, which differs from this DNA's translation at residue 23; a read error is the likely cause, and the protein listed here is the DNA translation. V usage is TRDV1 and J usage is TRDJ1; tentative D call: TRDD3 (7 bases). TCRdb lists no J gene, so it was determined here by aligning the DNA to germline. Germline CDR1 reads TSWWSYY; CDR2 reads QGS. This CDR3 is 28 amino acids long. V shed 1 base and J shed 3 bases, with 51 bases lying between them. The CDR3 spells CALGERKDERGKSLRIPRGGWSADKLIF. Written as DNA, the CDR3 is TGTGCTCTTGGGGAACGAAAGGACGAAAGGGGAAAGTCCCTACGTATTCCTAGGGGGGGATGGTCGGCCGATAAACTCATCTTT.

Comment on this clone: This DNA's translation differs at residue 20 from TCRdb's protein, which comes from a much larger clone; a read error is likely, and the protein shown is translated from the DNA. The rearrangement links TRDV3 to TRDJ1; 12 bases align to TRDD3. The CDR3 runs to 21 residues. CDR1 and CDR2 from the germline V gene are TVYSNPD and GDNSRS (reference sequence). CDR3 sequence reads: CASSATFRYWGIPPFLDKLTF. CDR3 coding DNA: TGTGCCTCTTCGGCTACCTTCAGGTACTGGGGGATACCGCCTTTCCTCGATAAACTCACCTTT.

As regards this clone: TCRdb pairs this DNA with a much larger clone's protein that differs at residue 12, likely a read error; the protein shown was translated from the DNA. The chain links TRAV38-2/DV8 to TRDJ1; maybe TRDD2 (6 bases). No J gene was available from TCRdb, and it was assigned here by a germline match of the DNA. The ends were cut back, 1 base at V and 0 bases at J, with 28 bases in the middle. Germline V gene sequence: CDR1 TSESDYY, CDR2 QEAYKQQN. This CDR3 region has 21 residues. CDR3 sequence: CAYRSFLMNLPCKVYTDKLIF. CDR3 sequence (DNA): TGTGCTTATAGGAGCTTTCTGATGAACCTTCCATGCAAGGTGTACACCGATAAACTCATCTTT.

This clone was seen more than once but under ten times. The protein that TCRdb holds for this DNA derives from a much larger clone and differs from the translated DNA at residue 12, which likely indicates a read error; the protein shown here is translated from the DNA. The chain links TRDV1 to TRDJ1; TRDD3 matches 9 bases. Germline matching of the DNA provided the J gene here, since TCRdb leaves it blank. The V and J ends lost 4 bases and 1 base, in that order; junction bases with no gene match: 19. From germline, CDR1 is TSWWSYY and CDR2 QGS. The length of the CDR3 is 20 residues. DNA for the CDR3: TGTGCTCTTGGGGCTTTCCGGCGGGACTGGGGGACTCCAAGCACCGATAAACTCATCTTT. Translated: CALGAFRRDWGTPSTDKLIF.

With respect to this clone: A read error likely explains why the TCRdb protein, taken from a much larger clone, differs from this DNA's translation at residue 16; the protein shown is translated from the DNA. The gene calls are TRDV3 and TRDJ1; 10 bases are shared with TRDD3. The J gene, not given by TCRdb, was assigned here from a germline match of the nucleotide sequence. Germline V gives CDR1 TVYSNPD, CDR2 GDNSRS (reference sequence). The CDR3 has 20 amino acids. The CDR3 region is CASPRYRPYWGIRYTNKLIF. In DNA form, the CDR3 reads TGTGCCTCCCCACGTTACCGTCCTTACTGGGGGATCCGATACACCAATAAACTCATCTTT.

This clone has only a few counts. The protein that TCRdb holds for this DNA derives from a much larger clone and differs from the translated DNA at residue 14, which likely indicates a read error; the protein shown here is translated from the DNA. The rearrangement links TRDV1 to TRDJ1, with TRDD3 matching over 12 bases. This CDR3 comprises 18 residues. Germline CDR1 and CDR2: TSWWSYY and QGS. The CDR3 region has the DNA TGTGCTCTTGGGGACGGCTCCTGGGGGATACGAGACACCGGTAAACTCATCTTT. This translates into CALGDGSWGIRDTGKLIF.

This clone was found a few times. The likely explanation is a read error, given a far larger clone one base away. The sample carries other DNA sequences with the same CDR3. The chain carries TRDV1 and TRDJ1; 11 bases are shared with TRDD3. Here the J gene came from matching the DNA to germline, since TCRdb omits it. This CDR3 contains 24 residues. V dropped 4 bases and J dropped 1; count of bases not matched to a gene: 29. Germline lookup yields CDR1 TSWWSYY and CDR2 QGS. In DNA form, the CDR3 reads TGTGCTCTTGGGGTTTGTTCCTACGCTACGAGAAACTGGGGGATAACAGGGTTCACCGATAAACTCATCTTT. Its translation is CALGVCSYATRNWGITGFTDKLIF.

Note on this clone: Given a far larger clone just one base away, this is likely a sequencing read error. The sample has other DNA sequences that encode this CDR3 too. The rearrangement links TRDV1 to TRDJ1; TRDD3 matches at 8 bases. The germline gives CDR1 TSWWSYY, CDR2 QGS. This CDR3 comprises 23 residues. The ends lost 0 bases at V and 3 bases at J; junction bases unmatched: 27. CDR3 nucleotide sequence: TGTGCTCTTGGGGAACTGTTTCCATCCACACTCATAATTGGGGGATCTGGATCCGATAAACTCATCTTT. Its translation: CALGELFPSTLIIGGSGSDKLIF.

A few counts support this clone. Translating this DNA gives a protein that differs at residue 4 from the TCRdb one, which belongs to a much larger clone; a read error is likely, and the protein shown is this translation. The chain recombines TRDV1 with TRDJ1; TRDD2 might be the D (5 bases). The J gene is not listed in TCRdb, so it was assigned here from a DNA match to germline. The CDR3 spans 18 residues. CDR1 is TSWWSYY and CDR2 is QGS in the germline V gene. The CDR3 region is CALEDPRPTPLVTGKLIF. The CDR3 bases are TGTGCTCTTGAGGACCCTAGACCTACACCCCTGGTGACCGGTAAACTCATCTTT.

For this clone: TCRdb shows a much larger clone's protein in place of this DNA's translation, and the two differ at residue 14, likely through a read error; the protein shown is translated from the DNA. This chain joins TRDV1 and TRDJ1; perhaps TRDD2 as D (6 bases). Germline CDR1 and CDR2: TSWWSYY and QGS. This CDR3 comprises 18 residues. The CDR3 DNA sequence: TGTGCTCTTGGGGAGGGTCCTACACCGCCCCTCCCGACCGGTAAACTCATCTTT. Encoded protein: CALGEGPTPPLPTGKLIF.

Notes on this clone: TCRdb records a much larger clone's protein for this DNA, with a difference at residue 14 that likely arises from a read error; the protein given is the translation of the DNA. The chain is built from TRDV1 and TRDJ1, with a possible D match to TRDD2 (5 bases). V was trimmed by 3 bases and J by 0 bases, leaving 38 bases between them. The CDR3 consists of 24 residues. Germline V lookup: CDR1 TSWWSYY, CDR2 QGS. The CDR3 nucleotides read TGTGCTCTTGGGGACCTTCGCCCCCAGGATCCTAGGAGGTGTACTCCGGGGTACACCGATAAACTCATCTTT. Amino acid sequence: CALGDLRPQDPRRCTPGYTDKLIF.

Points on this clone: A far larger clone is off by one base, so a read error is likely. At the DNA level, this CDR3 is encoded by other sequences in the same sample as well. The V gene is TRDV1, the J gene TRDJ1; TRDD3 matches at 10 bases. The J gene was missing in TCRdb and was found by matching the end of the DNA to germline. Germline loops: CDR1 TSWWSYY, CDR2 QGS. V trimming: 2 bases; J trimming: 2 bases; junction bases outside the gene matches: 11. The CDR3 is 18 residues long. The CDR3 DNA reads TGTGCTCTTGGGGAAGGCCTCGTTGGGGGATACATGACCGATAAACTCATCTTT. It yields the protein CALGEGLVGGYMTDKLIF.

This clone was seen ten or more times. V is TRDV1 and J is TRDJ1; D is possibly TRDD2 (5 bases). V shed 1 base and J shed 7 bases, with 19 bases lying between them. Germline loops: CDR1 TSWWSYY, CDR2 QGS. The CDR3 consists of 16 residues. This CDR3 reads CALGERPLGFRFKLIF. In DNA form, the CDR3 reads TGTGCTCTTGGGGAACGCCCACTTGGCTTCCGGTTTAAACTCATCTTT.

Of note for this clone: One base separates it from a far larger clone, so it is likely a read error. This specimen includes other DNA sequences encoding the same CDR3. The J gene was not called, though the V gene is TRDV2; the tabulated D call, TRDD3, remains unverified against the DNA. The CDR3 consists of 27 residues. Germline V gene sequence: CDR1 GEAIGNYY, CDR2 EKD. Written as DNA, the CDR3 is TGTGCCTGTGACACATCTCTCCTGAGAATGGGATCACAGGAGGACCCAAAACCGACTCTCTACACCGATAAGCTCATCTTT. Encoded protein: CACDTSLLRMGSQEDPKPTLYTDKLIF.

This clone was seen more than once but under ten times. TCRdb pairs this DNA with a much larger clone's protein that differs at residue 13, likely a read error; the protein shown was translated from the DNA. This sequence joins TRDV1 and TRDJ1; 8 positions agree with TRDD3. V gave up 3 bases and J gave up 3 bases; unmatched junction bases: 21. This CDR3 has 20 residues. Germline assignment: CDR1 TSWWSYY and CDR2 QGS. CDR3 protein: CALGDSYWGSTGAWPDKLIF. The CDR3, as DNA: TGTGCTCTTGGGGATTCGTACTGGGGGTCCACCGGAGCCTGGCCCGATAAACTCATCTTT.

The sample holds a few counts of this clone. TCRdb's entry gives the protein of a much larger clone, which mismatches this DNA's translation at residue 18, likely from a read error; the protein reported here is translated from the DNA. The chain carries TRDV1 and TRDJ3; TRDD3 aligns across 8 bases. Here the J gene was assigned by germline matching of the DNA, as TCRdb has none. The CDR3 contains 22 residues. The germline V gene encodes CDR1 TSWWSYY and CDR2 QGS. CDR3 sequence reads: CALGELISRTGGSPWDTQQMFF. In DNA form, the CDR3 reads TGTGCTCTTGGGGAACTGATTTCCAGGACTGGGGGGAGCCCCTGGGACACCCAACAGATGTTTTTC.

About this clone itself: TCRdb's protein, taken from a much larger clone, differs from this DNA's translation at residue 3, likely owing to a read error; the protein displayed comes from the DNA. The CDR3, as DNA: TGTGCTCCTGGGGGACTAACAACTAAACCCCCCCTACCCGGATTTCGTAATGATGCCTGTGGTAGTGCTTTGACAGCACAACTCTTCTTT. Its translation: CAPGGLTTKPPLPGFRNDACGSALTAQLFF. V is TRDV1 and J is TRDJ2; 8 bases are shared with TRDD3. TCRdb offers no J gene call, so here the DNA was matched to germline to obtain one. CDR1 is TSWWSYY and CDR2 is QGS in the germline V gene. CDR3 length: 30 residues.

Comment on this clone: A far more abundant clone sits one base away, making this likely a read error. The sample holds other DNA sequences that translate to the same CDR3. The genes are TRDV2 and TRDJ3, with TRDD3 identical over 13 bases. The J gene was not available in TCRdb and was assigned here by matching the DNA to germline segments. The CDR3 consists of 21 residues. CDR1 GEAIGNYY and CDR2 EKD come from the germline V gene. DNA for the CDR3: TGTGCCTGTGACACCGTACTGGGGGATACGCGTCTCTCCTGGGATACCCGACAGATGTTTTTC. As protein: CACDTVLGDTRLSWDTRQMFF.

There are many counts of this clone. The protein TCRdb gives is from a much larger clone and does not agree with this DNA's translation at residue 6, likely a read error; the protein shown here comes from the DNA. CDR3: CAFNHPLPPSVLSNIGGWRLIF. The DNA of the CDR3 is TGTGCCTTCAATCACCCTCTTCCTCCGTCGGTACTCTCAAATATCGGAGGTTGGAGACTCATCTTT. V usage is TRDV3 and J usage is TRDJ1; D might be TRDD2 (6 bases). Assignment of the J gene here rests on matching the DNA to germline, because TCRdb gives none. Germline V gene sequence: CDR1 TVYSNPD, CDR2 GDNSRS (reference sequence). V was clipped by 3 bases and J by 10 bases, with 48 bases between them. The CDR3 loop spans 22 amino acids.

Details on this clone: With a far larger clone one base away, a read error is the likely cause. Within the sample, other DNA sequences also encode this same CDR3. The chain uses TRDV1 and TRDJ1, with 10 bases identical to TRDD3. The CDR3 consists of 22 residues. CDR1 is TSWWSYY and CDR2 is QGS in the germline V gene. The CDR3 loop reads CALGELPPPVLGDATYTDKLIF. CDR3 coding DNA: TGTGCTCTTGGGGAACTTCCCCCCCCAGTACTGGGGGATGCAACGTACACCGATAAGCTCATCTTT.

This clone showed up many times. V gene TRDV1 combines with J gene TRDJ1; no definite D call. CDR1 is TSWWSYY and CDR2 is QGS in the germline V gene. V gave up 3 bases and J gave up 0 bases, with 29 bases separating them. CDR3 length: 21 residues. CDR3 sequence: CALGDPRPYLLQRINTDKLIF. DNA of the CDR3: TGTGCTCTTGGGGACCCGCGACCCTATTTACTACAGCGGATTAACACCGATAAACTCATCTTT.